A single sample is the source of the 6 T cell receptor beta chains below, sequenced in a study of OX40 agonist ivuxolimab in advanced cancers. The protocol used for the library was the immunoSEQ multiplex PCR assay. Held by TCRdb, this immuneACCESS table contains in-frame sequences only and omits some clones. Under half of the omission traces to an unresolved V gene where checked; the cause of the rest is unknown. Within this sample are around 40,000 clones, with more than 85% of them counted one time only. About 0.6% of the sample rests with the top ten. Sequenced material: CD4+ or CD8+ T cells sorted from blood, taken in a trial of the OX40 agonist ivuxolimab. These receptors all stem from an adult with an advanced solid tumor such as melanoma, head and neck, liver or kidney cancer.

In nucleotides, the CDR3 is TGTGCCAGCAGCCAAGACAGGGCAATCGGAAACACCATATATTTT. This sequence encodes CASSQDRAIGNTIYF. The J gene is TRBJ1-3, the V gene TRBV4-2, with D tentatively TRBD1 (5 bases). This CDR3 has 15 amino acids. CDR1 LGHNA and CDR2 YNFKEQ come from the germline V gene. V lost 0 bases to trimming and J lost 4 bases, with 10 bases between them.

The chain combines TRBV5-5 with TRBJ1-3; D unresolved. This CDR3 is built from 13 residues. Trimming removed 7 bases from V and 6 bases from J, with 14 bases in between. Germline V gene data show CDR1 as SGHKS and CDR2 as YYEKEE (reference sequence). The CDR3 bases are TGTGCCAGCTCTGGGGTTGGGGAAAACACCATATATTTT. Translated, it gives CASSGVGENTIYF.

The gene calls are TRBV6-5 and TRBJ2-1, with D perhaps TRBD1 (6 bases). V shed 6 bases and J shed 1 base, with 10 bases lying between them. Germline V gene lookup returns CDR1 MNHEY and CDR2 SVGAGI. The CDR3 covers 14 residues. Written as DNA, the CDR3 is TGTGCCAGCAGATCCAGGGGTTCCTACAATGAGCAGTTCTTC. It codes for CASRSRGSYNEQFF.

This chain connects TRBV10-3 to TRBJ1-5; D not resolved. Trimming took 0 bases from V and 3 from J, leaving 9 bases between them. Per the germline V gene, CDR1 is ENHRY and CDR2 is SYGVKD. CDR3 length: 15 residues. DNA for the CDR3: TGTGCCATCAGTGAGTCGGTTTCCCTCAATCAGCCCCAGCATTTT. Translating gives CAISESVSLNQPQHF.

The chain recombines TRBV6-1 with TRBJ1-5, with D perhaps matching TRBD1 (5 bases). Germline V gives CDR1 MNHNS, CDR2 SASEGT. There are 16 residues in the CDR3. Trimming cost V 4 bases and J 4 bases, with 17 bases left between them. This CDR3 reads CASSGLAGLGNQPQHF. The CDR3 DNA is TGTGCCAGCAGTGGACTAGCAGGGCTGGGGAATCAGCCCCAGCATTTT.

The chain combines TRBV6-5 with TRBJ2-5, with D possibly being TRBD1 or TRBD2 (5 bases each). Germline V gene lookup returns CDR1 MNHEY and CDR2 SVGAGI. V gave up 10 bases and J gave up 4 bases, with 16 bases separating them. This CDR3 spans 13 amino acids. CDR3 residues: CATTVGAGETQYF. The CDR3 region has the DNA TGTGCCACCACCGTTGGGGCGGGAGAGACCCAGTACTTC.